Here is one T cell receptor beta chain with its context. These data belong to a study of blood T cells in healthy people across ages. The CDR3 has 19 residues. Trimming removed 2 bases from V and 0 bases from J, with 20 bases in between. Germline CDR1 is MNHEY and CDR2 is SMNVEV (reference sequence). Alongside a J-beta primer mix, a sample-barcoded 5' primer served in a second PCR lasting 7 to 11 cycles. Sequencing yielded, for each sample, at least 3 million paired-end reads carrying CDR3. TCRdb itself ran the 5' RACE reads through MiXCR, one entry per CDR3 protein. The data hold fewer than 950,000 distinct CDR3 sequences, with roughly 40% observed a single time.

The chain uses TRBV27 and TRBJ2-4; D ambiguous. The source material was blood. The receptor comes from a man younger than 35 in good health. The CDR3 is CASSLRSPPRSLAKNIQYF. The CDR3 DNA reads TGTGCCAGCAGTTTAAGATCCCCGCCTCGTTCCTTAGCCAAAAACATTCAGTACTTC.